A selection of T cell receptor beta chains follows, all from one sample in a study of T cell repertoires and HLA-DP antigens. These TCRs' antigens remain unknown. The method was immunoSEQ multiplex PCR; TCRdb's version includes in-frame clones alone and lacks a portion of them. The repertoire holds about 89,000 clones, approximately 89% seen once, with 1.7% in the top ten. Material for sequencing was CD4+ T cells from PBMCs. The receptors shown here come from a man in his fifties or sixties in good health and CMV-seronegative. The CDR3 runs from the conserved cysteine through the conserved F or W. Each record gives: J gene, V gene, D gene, clone size, CDR3 length, CDR3 protein, CDR3 DNA. The D gene is left open where the match is weak. A row's size may be missing; if present it is once, few, many or a size class.

J gene: TRBJ2-3
V gene: TRBV19
D gene: TRBD2
clone size: few
CDR3 length: 16
CDR3 protein: CASSIRLAAGTDTQYF
CDR3 DNA: TGTGCCAGTAGCATAAGACTAGCGGCGGGCACAGATACGCAGTATTTT

J gene: TRBJ1-4
V gene: TRBV6-5
D gene: NA
clone size: NA
CDR3 length: 13
CDR3 protein: CASGGATNEKLFF
CDR3 DNA: TGTGCCAGCGGGGGGGCAACTAATGAAAAACTGTTTTTT

J gene: TRBJ1-2
V gene: TRBV29-1
D gene: TRBD1
clone size: NA
CDR3 length: 13
CDR3 protein: CSERQGAGRGYTF
CDR3 DNA: TGCAGCGAGCGACAGGGGGCGGGGCGGGGCTACACCTTC

J gene: TRBJ2-7
V gene: TRBV7-2
D gene: NA
clone size: once
CDR3 length: 14
CDR3 protein: CASSPSDPRYEQYF
CDR3 DNA: TGTGCCAGCAGCCCGTCGGACCCACGGTACGAGCAGTACTTC

J gene: TRBJ2-3
V gene: TRBV21-1
D gene: NA
clone size: NA
CDR3 length: 17
CDR3 protein: CASRRSKRERVTDTQYF
CDR3 DNA: TGTGCCAGCAGACGCTCTAAGCGGGAGCGAGTCACAGATACGCAGTATTTT

J gene: TRBJ1-5
V gene: TRBV6-5
D gene: NA
clone size: NA
CDR3 length: 14
CDR3 protein: CASSSGGPNQPQHF
CDR3 DNA: TGTGCCAGCAGTTCCGGGGGACCCAATCAGCCCCAGCATTTT

J gene: TRBJ1-4
V gene: TRBV9
D gene: NA
clone size: NA
CDR3 length: 16
CDR3 protein: CASSVTTGLPNEKLFF
CDR3 DNA: TGTGCCAGCAGCGTAACAACAGGGCTGCCTAATGAAAAACTGTTTTTT

J gene: TRBJ1-2
V gene: TRBV18
D gene: TRBD1
clone size: NA
CDR3 length: 16
CDR3 protein: CASSPQPGQGALGYTF
CDR3 DNA: TGTGCCAGCTCACCCCAACCGGGACAGGGGGCTCTGGGCTACACCTTC

J gene: TRBJ2-3
V gene: TRBV19
D gene: NA
clone size: NA
CDR3 length: 15
CDR3 protein: CASSIDSPNTDTQYF
CDR3 DNA: TGTGCCAGTAGTATCGACTCGCCAAACACAGATACGCAGTATTTT

J gene: TRBJ1-1
V gene: TRBV18
D gene: NA
clone size: NA
CDR3 length: 15
CDR3 protein: CASSAPGVRGTEAFF
CDR3 DNA: TGTGCCAGCTCAGCGCCAGGGGTGAGGGGCACTGAAGCTTTCTTT

J gene: TRBJ1-5
V gene: TRBV2
D gene: TRBD1
clone size: few
CDR3 length: 14
CDR3 protein: CASGRDRGIQPQHF
CDR3 DNA: TGTGCCAGCGGGCGGGACAGAGGGATTCAGCCCCAGCATTTT

J gene: TRBJ2-3
V gene: TRBV9
D gene: TRBD2
clone size: NA
CDR3 length: 18
CDR3 protein: CASSVARLLAGRADTQYF
CDR3 DNA: TGTGCCAGCAGCGTAGCCCGACTCCTAGCGGGAAGGGCAGATACGCAGTATTTT

J gene: TRBJ2-6
V gene: TRBV7-2
D gene: NA
clone size: NA
CDR3 length: 15
CDR3 protein: CASSLDSSGANVLTF
CDR3 DNA: TGTGCCAGCAGCTTAGATAGCTCTGGGGCCAACGTCCTGACTTTC